Listed here are 28 T cell receptor beta chains from one sample, sequenced in a study of CD8+CD57+ T cells in acquired aplastic anemia. Previously, flow cytometry had revealed CD8+CD57+ cell expansion in the patients chosen for sequencing. Using genomic DNA as the template, TCR beta VDJ and CDR3 profiling was carried out. TCRdb re-derived calls from the reads in MiXCR, one entry per CDR3 protein. The sample yields 55,000 to 60,000 distinct CDR3 sequences, around 60% seen once. Material: sorted CD4+, CD8+, or CD8+CD57+ T cells (not recorded which) from PBMCs. These receptor sequences come from a human donor with aplastic anemia.

Ten or more counts support this clonotype. The V call is TRBV27, the J call TRBJ2-7, with a possible D match to TRBD1 (5 bases). The CDR3 extends over 14 amino acids. The ends were cut back, 3 bases at V and 0 bases at J, with 9 bases in the middle. Per germline, CDR1 MNHEY and CDR2 SMNVEV (reference sequence). The CDR3 region is CASSLTVGSYEQYV. The DNA for the CDR3 is TGTGCCAGCAGTTTGACAGTTGGCTCCTACGAGCAGTACGTC.

The V gene is TRBV7-9, the J gene TRBJ2-7, with D perhaps matching TRBD1 (6 bases). The CDR3 runs to 12 residues. Germline CDR1 reads SEHNR; CDR2 reads FQNEAQ (reference sequence). Deletions cut 6 bases from V and 4 bases from J, with 10 bases between. CDR3 DNA: TGTGCCAGCAGAGGTCAGGGGTACGAGCAGTACTTC. Its translation is CASRGQGYEQYF. Supplemented by reference TRBV7-9 and TRBJ2-7, the full variable domain reads DTGVSQNPRHKITKRGQNVTFRCDPISEHNRLYWYRQTLGQGPEFLTYFQNEAQLEKSRLLSDRFSAERPKGSFSTLEIQRTEQGDSAMYLCASRGQGYEQYFGPGTRLTVT.

The chain carries TRBV15 and TRBJ1-5; D unresolved. CDR1 is LNHNV and CDR2 is YYDKDF in the germline V gene (reference sequence). This CDR3 contains 15 residues. V lost 0 bases, J lost 4 bases, and 10 bases lay in between. CDR3 in amino acids: CATSRDRTENQPQHF. The CDR3 DNA sequence: TGTGCCACCAGCAGAGATCGGACGGAGAATCAGCCCCAGCATTTT.

The CDR3 nucleotides are TGTGCCAGTACGGACCCGGGACAGGGCTCCGAGCAGTACTTC. Its translation is CASTDPGQGSEQYF. The rearrangement uses TRBV6-2 or TRBV6-3 and TRBJ2-7, with 9 bases matching TRBD1. Looked up from germline, CDR1 is MNHEY and CDR2 is SVGEGT. The CDR3 is 14 residues long. V shed 9 bases and J 6 bases; nucleotides not matched to a gene: 12.

This chain joins TRBV7-2 and TRBJ2-5, with TRBD2 matching 7 bases. CDR3 length: 15 amino acids. The V gene's germline CDR1 is SGHTA and CDR2 FQGNSA. V lost 1 base, J lost 3 bases, and 5 bases stayed unmatched. In nucleotides, the CDR3 is TGTGCCAGCAGCTTAGAGGGGAGGGGTGAAGAGACCCAGTACTTC. This gives the protein CASSLEGRGEETQYF.

The J gene is TRBJ1-3, the V gene TRBV19; TRBD1 might be the D (5 bases). The CDR3 contains 14 residues. The V gene lost 8 bases and the J gene lost 0 bases, with 11 bases spanning the gap. Germline values: CDR1 LNHDA, CDR2 SQIVND (reference sequence). CDR3 loop: CASLGTASGNTIYF. CDR3 bases: TGTGCCAGTTTGGGGACTGCCTCTGGAAACACCATATATTTT.

The rearrangement links TRBV7-2 to TRBJ1-6, with D unresolved. V lost 5 bases to trimming and J lost 10 bases, with 9 bases between them. This CDR3 is built from 12 residues. Germline lookup yields CDR1 SGHTA and CDR2 FQGNSA. CDR3 DNA: TGTGCCAGCAGCGGAGGAGACTCACCCCTCCACTTT. Amino acids: CASSGGDSPLHF.

The chain links TRBV10-3 to TRBJ1-5, with 7 bases aligning to TRBD1. The CDR3 totals 13 residues. The germline gives CDR1 ENHRY, CDR2 SYGVKD. J lost 6 bases, V lost 10 bases, and 9 bases had no gene match. The DNA for the CDR3 is TGTGCCACCCAAACAGGGGCGACTCAGCCCCAGCATTTT. It translates to CATQTGATQPQHF.

Details on this clonotype: At one end, the junction sequence differs from germline, possibly due to a read error. This chain connects TRBV5-6 to TRBJ2-1, with D tentatively TRBD2 (6 bases). CDR1 is SGHDT and CDR2 is YYEEEE in the germline V gene. The length of the CDR3 is 16 residues. The CDR3 coding sequence is TGTGCCAGCAGCTCGGTCATTCGGGGGTCCTCCAATGAGCAGTTCTTC. This gives the protein CASSSVIRGSSNEQFF.

Ten or more counts support this clonotype. V and J are TRBV5-1 and TRBJ2-2, with 14 bases matching TRBD2. This CDR3 spans 20 amino acids. Germline V gene lookup returns CDR1 SGHRS and CDR2 YFSETQ. The V and J ends lost 3 bases and 7 bases, in that order; junction bases with no gene match: 17. CDR3 protein: CASSSGLAGDAGTRDGELFF. The CDR3 nucleotides are TGCGCCAGCAGCTCGGGACTAGCGGGGGATGCCGGGACCAGGGACGGGGAGCTGTTTTTT.

This clonotype showed up many times. The chain employs TRBV4-1 and TRBJ2-1; 10 bases fit TRBD1. Germline V gives CDR1 MGHRA, CDR2 YSYEKL. After removal of 8 bases from V and 7 bases from J, the junction contained 2 bases not matched to a gene. The CDR3 contains 12 residues. CDR3 DNA: TGCGCCAGCGGGACAGGGGATAATGAGCAGTTCTTC. Protein sequence: CASGTGDNEQFF.

At least ten counts were recorded for this clonotype. The chain joins TRBV11-2 to TRBJ1-6; 10 bases line up with TRBD1. Germline assignment: CDR1 SGHAT and CDR2 FQNNGV. The V and J ends lost 2 bases and 8 bases, in that order; junction bases with no gene match: 3. This CDR3 spans 15 amino acids. CDR3 loop: CASSLTGTGDSPLHF. Here the CDR3 DNA reads TGTGCCAGCAGCTTAACCGGGACAGGGGATTCACCCCTCCACTTT.

This clonotype was detected ten times or more. The chain combines TRBV3-1 with TRBJ1-2, with D perhaps TRBD1 (6 bases). The CDR3 sequence is 15 residues long. Deletions cut 5 bases from V and 3 bases from J, with 16 bases between. Germline values: CDR1 LGHDT, CDR2 YNNKEL (reference sequence). The DNA for the CDR3 is TGTGCCAGCAGCAAGGGTACAGGGCTATACTATGGCTACACCTTC. Residues: CASSKGTGLYYGYTF.

Concerning this clonotype itself: A much larger clonotype is one base distant, so this may be a read error. This sequence joins TRBV11-1 and TRBJ2-1; weak D call: TRBD2 (5 bases). This CDR3 has 16 residues. V was cut by 4 bases and J by 2 bases, with 15 bases left in between. Germline lookup yields CDR1 SGHAT and CDR2 FQDESV (reference sequence). The DNA for the CDR3 is TGTGCCAGCAGCTCCCAGGACTCTGTCCCCTACAATGAGCAGTTCTTC. Residues: CASSSQDSVPYNEQFF.

Turning to this clonotype: Since the CDR3 does not end with the conserved phenylalanine or tryptophan, this likely comes from a read error. This chain joins TRBV2 and TRBJ1-1; TRBD1 agrees at 9 bases. The V gene end was trimmed by 7 bases and the J gene end by 3 bases; junction bases not matched to a gene: 6. CDR1 is SNHLY and CDR2 is FYNNEI in the germline V gene. This CDR3 is built from 14 residues. CDR3 region: CASKEQGADTEAFL. CDR3 coding DNA: TGTGCCAGCAAGGAACAGGGGGCGGACACTGAAGCTTTCCTT.

In its sample, this clonotype was seen many times. This rearrangement joins TRBV5-6 to TRBJ1-2; D possibly corresponds to TRBD1 (6 bases). The CDR3 has 17 residues. Germline V gene data show CDR1 as SGHDT and CDR2 as YYEEEE. V was pared by 0 bases and J by 1 base, with 16 bases between. CDR3: CASSLDRTARGNYGYTF. CDR3 DNA: TGTGCCAGCAGCTTGGACCGGACAGCCAGGGGTAACTATGGCTACACCTTC.

The table lists this clonotype with many counts. The chain uses TRBV6-1 and TRBJ2-1, with TRBD2 identical over 10 bases. The CDR3 totals 15 residues. Unmatched junction bases numbered 10, after V lost 7 bases and J lost 7 bases. Germline V gives CDR1 MNHNS, CDR2 SASEGT. The chain's CDR3 is CASTNKRGGGNEQFF. The CDR3 DNA follows: TGTGCCAGCACTAACAAGCGGGGGGGCGGGAATGAGCAGTTCTTC.

Regarding this clonotype: The junction shows a germline mismatch at one end, possibly a read error. This sequence joins TRBV25-1 and TRBJ2-3, with D perhaps being TRBD1 or TRBD2 (5 bases each). Germline CDR1 MGHDK, CDR2 SYGVNS. The CDR3 spans 14 residues. Written as DNA, the CDR3 is TGCGCCAGCAAAAGCCGGGACCCCACAGATACGCAGTATTTT. It specifies CASKSRDPTDTQYF.

The CDR3 here is CASPTSPAGYTF. The CDR3 bases are TGCGCCAGCCCGACCTCCCCTGCTGGCTACACCTTC. The V gene is TRBV10-2, the J gene TRBJ1-2, with unresolved D. The CDR3 extends over 12 amino acids. The V end lost 8 bases, the J end lost 7 bases, and 14 bases lay between the germline ends. Looked up from germline, CDR1 is WSHSY and CDR2 is SAAADI.

On this clonotype: At one end, the junction sequence differs from germline, possibly due to a read error. This chain joins TRBV25-1 and TRBJ2-1; D not resolved. The V gene's germline CDR1 is MGHDK and CDR2 SYGVNS. The CDR3 covers 13 residues. This CDR3 is CSVEDGSYNEQFF. In DNA form, the CDR3 reads TGCAGCGTTGAGGACGGCTCCTACAATGAGCAGTTCTTC.

This clonotype was found many times. V and J are TRBV7-6 and TRBJ2-5; the D gene is possibly TRBD2 (6 bases). Deletions cut 0 bases from V and 3 bases from J, with 11 bases between. The CDR3 length is 15 residues. Germline CDR1 reads SGHVS; CDR2 reads FNYEAQ. The CDR3 DNA sequence: TGTGCCAGCAGCTTAGCCGATGGAGGGGAAGAGACCCAGTACTTC. Amino acids: CASSLADGGEETQYF. The full variable domain, completed using reference TRBV7-6 and TRBJ2-5, is GAGVSQSPRYKVTKRGQDVALRCDPISGHVSLYWYRQALGQGPEFLTYFNYEAQQDKSGLPNDRFSAERPEGSISTLTIQRTEQRDSAMYRCASSLADGGEETQYFGPGTRLLVL.

In its sample, this clonotype was seen many times. Written as DNA, the CDR3 is TGTGCCAGTAGTATTGGGTCGGCATCCTACAATGAGCAGTTCTTC. Translating it yields CASSIGSASYNEQFF. V gene TRBV19 combines with J gene TRBJ2-1, with D unclear. The CDR3 spans 15 residues. V was pared by 3 bases and J by 1 base, with 10 bases between. Germline-derived CDR1 and CDR2 are LNHDA and SQIVND (reference sequence).

There are a few counts of this clonotype. A single base separates this from a much larger clone, so it may be a read error. J is TRBJ1-4 and V is TRBV4-1, with 8 positions matching TRBD1. CDR1 is MGHRA, CDR2 YSYEKL, per germline. The CDR3 covers 18 residues. With 1 base clipped from V and 1 base from J, the junction kept 8 bases outside the gene matches. The CDR3 loop reads CASSQVAGGAGTNEKLFF. The CDR3 DNA sequence: TGCGCCAGCAGCCAAGTGGCAGGGGGCGCGGGAACTAATGAAAAACTGTTTTTT.

This chain joins TRBV7-2 and TRBJ2-7, with unresolved D. The V gene's germline CDR1 is SGHTA and CDR2 FQGNSA. This CDR3 spans 14 amino acids. Trimming stripped 5 bases from V and 0 bases from J, with 11 bases between. CDR3 nucleotide sequence: TGTGCCAGCAGCCCCGACTTCAGCTCCTACGAGCAGTACTTC. It translates to CASSPDFSSYEQYF.

This clonotype was detected ten times or more. This chain connects TRBV29-1 to TRBJ2-3; D is undetermined. The V end was cut by 4 bases, the J end by 2 bases, with 13 bases between. The germline gives CDR1 SQVTM, CDR2 ANQGSEA. CDR3 length: 14 residues. The CDR3 DNA is TGCAGCGTTGTAGGGTTGTTAACCACAGATACGCAGTATTTT. It yields the protein CSVVGLLTTDTQYF.

This clonotype was recorded many times. This CDR3 reads CASSPRTSQETQYF. The CDR3 region has the DNA TGTGCCAGCAGTCCTAGGACAAGCCAAGAGACCCAGTACTTC. This chain links TRBV6-1 with TRBJ2-5; tentatively, D is TRBD1 (5 bases). The CDR3 covers 14 residues. Trimming pared 5 bases from V and 1 base from J, leaving 11 bases between. Germline CDR1 reads MNHNS; CDR2 reads SASEGT.

The chain links TRBV19 to TRBJ1-3; no reliable D call. The CDR3 contains 14 residues. Looked up from germline, CDR1 is LNHDA and CDR2 is SQIVND (reference sequence). Trimming took off 7 bases at V and 1 base at J, with 11 bases between the two ends. This CDR3 reads CASIDKPSGNTIYF. As DNA, the CDR3 is TGTGCCAGTATCGATAAACCTTCTGGAAACACCATATATTTT.

The chain uses TRBV10-3 and TRBJ2-7, with 9 bases identical to TRBD1. Germline CDR1 and CDR2: ENHRY and SYGVKD. The CDR3 loop spans 14 amino acids. The V gene end was trimmed by 3 bases and the J gene end by 3 bases; junction bases not matched to a gene: 3. The CDR3 protein is CAISDQTGGYEQYF. Here the CDR3 DNA reads TGTGCCATCAGTGACCAGACAGGGGGCTACGAGCAGTACTTC.